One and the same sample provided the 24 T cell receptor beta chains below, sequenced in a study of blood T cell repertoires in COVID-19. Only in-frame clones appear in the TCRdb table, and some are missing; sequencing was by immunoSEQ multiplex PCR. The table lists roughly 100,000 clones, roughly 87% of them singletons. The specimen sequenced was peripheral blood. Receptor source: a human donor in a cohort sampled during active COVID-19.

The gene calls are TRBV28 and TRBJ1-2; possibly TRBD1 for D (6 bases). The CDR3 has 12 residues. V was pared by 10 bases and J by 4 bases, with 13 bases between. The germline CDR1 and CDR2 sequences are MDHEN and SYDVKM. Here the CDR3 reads CATQGAGYGYTF. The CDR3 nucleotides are TGTGCCACACAGGGTGCGGGCTATGGCTACACCTTC.

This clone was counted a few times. The CDR3 loop is CASSPFQGYEQYF. In nucleotides, the CDR3 is TGTGCCAGCAGCCCGTTTCAGGGCTACGAGCAGTACTTC. The rearrangement joins TRBV14 to TRBJ2-7; D might be TRBD1 (5 bases). The V and J ends lost 4 bases and 3 bases respectively, with 10 bases between them. The CDR3 totals 13 residues. CDR1 and CDR2 from the germline V gene are SGHDN and FVKESK.

CDR3 region: CASSALVGTDNYGYTF. In DNA, the CDR3 is TGTGCCAGCAGCGCCCTTGTCGGGACAGATAACTATGGCTACACCTTC. V gene TRBV7-6 combines with J gene TRBJ1-2, with 7 bases aligning to TRBD1. The V gene end was trimmed by 5 bases and the J gene end by 1 base; junction bases not matched to a gene: 10. The CDR3 totals 16 residues. CDR1 SGHVS and CDR2 FNYEAQ come from the germline V gene.

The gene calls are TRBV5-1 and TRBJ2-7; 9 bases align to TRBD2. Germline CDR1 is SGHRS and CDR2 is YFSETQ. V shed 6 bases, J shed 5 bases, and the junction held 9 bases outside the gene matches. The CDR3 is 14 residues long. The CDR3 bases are TGCGCCAGCACCTCTTTAGCGGGAGTTGACGAGCAGTACTTC. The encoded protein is CASTSLAGVDEQYF.

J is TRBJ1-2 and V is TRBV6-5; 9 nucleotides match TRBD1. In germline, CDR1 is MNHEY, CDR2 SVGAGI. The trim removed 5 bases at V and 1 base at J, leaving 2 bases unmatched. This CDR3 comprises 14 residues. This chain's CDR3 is CASSLDRGNYGYTF. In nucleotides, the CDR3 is TGTGCCAGCAGTCTGGACAGGGGTAACTATGGCTACACCTTC.

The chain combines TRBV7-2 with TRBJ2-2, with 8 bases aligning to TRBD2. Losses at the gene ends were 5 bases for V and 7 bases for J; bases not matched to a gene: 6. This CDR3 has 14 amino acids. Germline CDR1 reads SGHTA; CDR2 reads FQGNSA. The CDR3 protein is CASSETGTSGELFF. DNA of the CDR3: TGTGCCAGCAGCGAAACCGGGACTAGCGGGGAGCTGTTTTTT.

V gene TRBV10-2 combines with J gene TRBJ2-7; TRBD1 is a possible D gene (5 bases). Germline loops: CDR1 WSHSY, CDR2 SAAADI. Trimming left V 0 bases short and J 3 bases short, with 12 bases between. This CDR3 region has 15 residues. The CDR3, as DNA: TGCGCCAGCAGTGAGTCGAATCGTCAGGGCTACGAGCAGTACTTC. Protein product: CASSESNRQGYEQYF.

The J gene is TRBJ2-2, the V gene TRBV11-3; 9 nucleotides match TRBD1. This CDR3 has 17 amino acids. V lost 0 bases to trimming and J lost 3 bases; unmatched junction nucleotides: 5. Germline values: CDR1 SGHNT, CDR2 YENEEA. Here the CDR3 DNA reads TGTGCCAGCAGCTTAGATGGACAGGGGTTGGACACCGGGGAGCTGTTTTTT. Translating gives CASSLDGQGLDTGELFF.

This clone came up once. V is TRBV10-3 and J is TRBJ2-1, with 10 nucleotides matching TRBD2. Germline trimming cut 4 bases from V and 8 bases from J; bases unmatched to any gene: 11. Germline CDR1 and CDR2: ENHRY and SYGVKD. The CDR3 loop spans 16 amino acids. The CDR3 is CAISGNVAGGWDEQFF. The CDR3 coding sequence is TGTGCCATCAGTGGGAACGTAGCGGGGGGATGGGATGAGCAGTTCTTC.

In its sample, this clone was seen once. CDR3 protein: CASSLVRRDQPQHF. The CDR3 coding sequence is TGTGCCAGCAGCTTAGTAAGGAGGGATCAGCCCCAGCATTTT. V gene TRBV11-3 combines with J gene TRBJ1-5; D ambiguous. V gave up 1 base and J gave up 5 bases, with 9 bases separating them. Germline V gives CDR1 SGHNT, CDR2 YENEEA. The CDR3 has 14 amino acids.

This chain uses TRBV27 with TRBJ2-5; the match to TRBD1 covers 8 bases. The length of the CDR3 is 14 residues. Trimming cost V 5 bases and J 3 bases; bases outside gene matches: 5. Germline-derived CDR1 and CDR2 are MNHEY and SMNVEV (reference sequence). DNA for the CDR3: TGTGCCAGCAGTCCCCTGGACAGGGAAGAGACCCAGTACTTC. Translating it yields CASSPLDREETQYF.

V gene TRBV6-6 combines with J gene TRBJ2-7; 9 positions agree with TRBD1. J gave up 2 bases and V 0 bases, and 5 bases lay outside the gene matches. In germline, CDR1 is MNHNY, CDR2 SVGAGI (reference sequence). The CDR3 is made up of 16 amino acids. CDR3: CASSYSGQGKPYEQYF. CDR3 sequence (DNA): TGTGCCAGCAGTTACTCGGGACAGGGTAAACCCTACGAGCAGTACTTC.

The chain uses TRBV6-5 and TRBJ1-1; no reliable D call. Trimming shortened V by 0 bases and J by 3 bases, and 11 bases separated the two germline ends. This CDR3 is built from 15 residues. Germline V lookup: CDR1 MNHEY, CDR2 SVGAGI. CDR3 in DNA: TGTGCCAGCAGTTACTCGGAGGGTTCGGACACTGAAGCTTTCTTT. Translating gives CASSYSEGSDTEAFF.

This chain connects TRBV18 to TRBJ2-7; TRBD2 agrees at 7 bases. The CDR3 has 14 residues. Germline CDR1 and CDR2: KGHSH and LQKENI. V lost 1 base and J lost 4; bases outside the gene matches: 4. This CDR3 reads CASSPHQGGYEQYF. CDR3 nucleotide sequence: TGTGCCAGCTCACCACACCAGGGAGGGTACGAGCAGTACTTC.

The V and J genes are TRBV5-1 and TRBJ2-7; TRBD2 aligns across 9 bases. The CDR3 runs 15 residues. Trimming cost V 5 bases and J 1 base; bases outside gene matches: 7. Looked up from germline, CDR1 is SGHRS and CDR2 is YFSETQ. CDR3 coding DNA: TGCGCCAGCAGTCCGGTCACTAGCGGGTCCTACGAGCAGTACTTC. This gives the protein CASSPVTSGSYEQYF.

The CDR3 coding sequence is TGTGCCAGCAGAAGAGGGAACGGCTATGGCTACACCTTC. It yields the protein CASRRGNGYGYTF. The gene calls are TRBV6-5 and TRBJ1-2, with D hard to call. V was pared by 6 bases and J by 4 bases, with 12 bases between. The CDR3 length is 13 residues. Germline CDR1 is MNHEY and CDR2 is SVGAGI.

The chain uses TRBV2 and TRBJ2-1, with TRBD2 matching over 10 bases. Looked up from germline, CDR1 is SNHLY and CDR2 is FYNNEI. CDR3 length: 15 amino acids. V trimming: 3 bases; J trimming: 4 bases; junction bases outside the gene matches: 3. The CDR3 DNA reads TGTGCCAGCAGTGAGACTAGCGGGCTTTACAATGAGCAGTTCTTC. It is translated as CASSETSGLYNEQFF.

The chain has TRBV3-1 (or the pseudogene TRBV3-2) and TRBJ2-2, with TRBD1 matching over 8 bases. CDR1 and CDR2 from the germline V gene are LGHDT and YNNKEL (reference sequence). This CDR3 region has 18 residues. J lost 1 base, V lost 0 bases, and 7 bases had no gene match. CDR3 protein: CASSQDLIGTGNTGELFF. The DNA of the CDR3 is TGTGCCAGCAGCCAAGATCTAATAGGGACAGGGAACACCGGGGAGCTGTTTTTT.

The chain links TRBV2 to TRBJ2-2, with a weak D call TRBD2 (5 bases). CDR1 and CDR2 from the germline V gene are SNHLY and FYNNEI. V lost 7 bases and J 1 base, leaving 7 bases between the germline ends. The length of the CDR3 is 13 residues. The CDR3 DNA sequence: TGTGCCAGCACTCGGGGGAACACCGGGGAGCTGTTTTTT. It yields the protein CASTRGNTGELFF.

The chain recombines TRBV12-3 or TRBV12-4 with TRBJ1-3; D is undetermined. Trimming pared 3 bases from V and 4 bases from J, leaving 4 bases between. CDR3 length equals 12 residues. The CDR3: CASSFPGNTIYF. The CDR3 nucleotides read TGTGCCAGCAGTTTTCCGGGAAACACCATATATTTT.

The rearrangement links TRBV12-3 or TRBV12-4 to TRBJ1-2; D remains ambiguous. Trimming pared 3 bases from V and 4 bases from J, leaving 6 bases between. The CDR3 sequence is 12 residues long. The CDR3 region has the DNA TGTGCCAGCAGTTTGGAGAGCTATGGCTACACCTTC. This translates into CASSLESYGYTF.

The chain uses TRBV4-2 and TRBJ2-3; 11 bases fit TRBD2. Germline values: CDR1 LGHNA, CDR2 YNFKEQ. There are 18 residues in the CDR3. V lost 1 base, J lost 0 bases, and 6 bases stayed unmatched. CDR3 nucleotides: TGTGCCAGCAGCCAAGGGCTAGCGGGAGGCCCCAGCACAGATACGCAGTATTTT. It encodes CASSQGLAGGPSTDTQYF.

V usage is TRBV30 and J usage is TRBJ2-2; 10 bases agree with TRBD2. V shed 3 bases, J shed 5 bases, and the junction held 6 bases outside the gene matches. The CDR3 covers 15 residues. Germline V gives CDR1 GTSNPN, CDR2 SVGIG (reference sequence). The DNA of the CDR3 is TGTGCCTGGAGGCAACTAGCGGGGTTAACCGGGGAGCTGTTTTTT. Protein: CAWRQLAGLTGELFF.

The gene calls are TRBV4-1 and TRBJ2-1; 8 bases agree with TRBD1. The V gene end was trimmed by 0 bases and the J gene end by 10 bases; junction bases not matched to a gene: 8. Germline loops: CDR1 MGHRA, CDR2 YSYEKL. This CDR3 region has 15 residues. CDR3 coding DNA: TGCGCCAGCAGCCAAGACGGACAGGGTTTGAGAGAGCAGTTCTTC. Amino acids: CASSQDGQGLREQFF.